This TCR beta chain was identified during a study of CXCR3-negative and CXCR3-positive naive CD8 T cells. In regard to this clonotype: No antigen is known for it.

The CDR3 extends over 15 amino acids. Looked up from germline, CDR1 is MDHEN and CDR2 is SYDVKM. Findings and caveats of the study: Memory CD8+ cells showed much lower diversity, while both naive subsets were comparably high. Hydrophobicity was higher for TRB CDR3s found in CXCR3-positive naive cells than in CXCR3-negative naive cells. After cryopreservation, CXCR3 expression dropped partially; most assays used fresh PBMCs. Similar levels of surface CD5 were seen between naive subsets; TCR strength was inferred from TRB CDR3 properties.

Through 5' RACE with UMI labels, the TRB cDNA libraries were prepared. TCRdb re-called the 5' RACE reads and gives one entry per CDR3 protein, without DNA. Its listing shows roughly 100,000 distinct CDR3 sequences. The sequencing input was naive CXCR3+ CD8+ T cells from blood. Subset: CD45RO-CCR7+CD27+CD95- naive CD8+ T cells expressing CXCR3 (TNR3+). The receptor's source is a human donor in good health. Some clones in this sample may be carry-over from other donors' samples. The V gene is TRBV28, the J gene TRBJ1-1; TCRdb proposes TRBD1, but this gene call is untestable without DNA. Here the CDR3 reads CASSSDRGMDTEAFF.